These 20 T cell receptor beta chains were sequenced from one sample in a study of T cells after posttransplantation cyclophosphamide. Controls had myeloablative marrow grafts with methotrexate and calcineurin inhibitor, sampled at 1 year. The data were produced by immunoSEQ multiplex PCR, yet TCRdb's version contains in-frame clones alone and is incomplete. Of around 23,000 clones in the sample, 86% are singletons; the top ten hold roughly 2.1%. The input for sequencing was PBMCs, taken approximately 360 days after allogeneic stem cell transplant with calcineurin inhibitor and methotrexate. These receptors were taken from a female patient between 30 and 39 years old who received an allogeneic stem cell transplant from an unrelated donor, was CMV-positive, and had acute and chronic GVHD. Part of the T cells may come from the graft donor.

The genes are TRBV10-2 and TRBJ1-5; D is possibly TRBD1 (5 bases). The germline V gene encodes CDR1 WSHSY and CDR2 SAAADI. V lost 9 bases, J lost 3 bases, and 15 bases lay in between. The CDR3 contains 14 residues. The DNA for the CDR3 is TGCGCCAGAGGTACAGGAGGGGACAATCAGCCCCAGCATTTT. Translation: CARGTGGDNQPQHF.

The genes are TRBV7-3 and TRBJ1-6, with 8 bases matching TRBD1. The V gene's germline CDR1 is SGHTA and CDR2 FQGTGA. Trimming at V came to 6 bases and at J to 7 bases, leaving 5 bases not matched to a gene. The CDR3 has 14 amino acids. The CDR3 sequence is CASSLDRGNSPLHF. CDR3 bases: TGTGCCAGCAGTCTCGACAGGGGCAATTCACCCCTCCACTTT.

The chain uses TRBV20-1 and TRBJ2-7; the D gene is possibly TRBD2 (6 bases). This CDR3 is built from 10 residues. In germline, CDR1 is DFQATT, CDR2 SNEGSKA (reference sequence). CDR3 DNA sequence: TGCAGCGGGGGTACCTACGAGCAGTACTTC. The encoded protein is CSGGTYEQYF.

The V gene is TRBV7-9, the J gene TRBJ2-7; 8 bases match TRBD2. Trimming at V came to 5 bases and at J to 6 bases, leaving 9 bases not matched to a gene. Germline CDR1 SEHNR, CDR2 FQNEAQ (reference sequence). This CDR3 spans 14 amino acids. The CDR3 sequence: CASSVDSGIVEQYF. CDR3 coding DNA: TGTGCCAGCAGCGTTGATAGCGGGATTGTCGAGCAGTACTTC. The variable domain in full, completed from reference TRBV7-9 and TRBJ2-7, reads DTGVSQNPRHKITKRGQNVTFRCDPISEHNRLYWYRQTLGQGPEFLTYFQNEAQLEKSRLLSDRFSAERPKGSFSTLEIQRTEQGDSAMYLCASSVDSGIVEQYFGPGTRLTVT.

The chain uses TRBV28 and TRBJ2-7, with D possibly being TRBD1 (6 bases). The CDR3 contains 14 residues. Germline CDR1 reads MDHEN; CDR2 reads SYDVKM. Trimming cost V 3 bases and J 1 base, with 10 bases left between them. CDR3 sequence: CASSFFRGSYEQYF. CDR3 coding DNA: TGTGCCAGCAGTTTCTTCAGGGGATCCTACGAGCAGTACTTC.

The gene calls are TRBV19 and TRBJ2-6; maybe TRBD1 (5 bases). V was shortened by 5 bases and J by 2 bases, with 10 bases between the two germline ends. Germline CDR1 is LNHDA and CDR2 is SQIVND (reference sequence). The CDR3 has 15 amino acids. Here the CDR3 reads CASSLQGTGANVLTF. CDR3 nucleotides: TGTGCCAGTAGTCTTCAGGGAACTGGGGCCAACGTCCTGACTTTC. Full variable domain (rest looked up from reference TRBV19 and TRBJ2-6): DGGITQSPKYLFRKEGQNVTLSCEQNLNHDAMYWYRQDPGQGLRLIYYSQIVNDFQKGDIAEGYSVSREKKESFPLTVTSAQKNPTAFYLCASSLQGTGANVLTFGAGSRLTVL.

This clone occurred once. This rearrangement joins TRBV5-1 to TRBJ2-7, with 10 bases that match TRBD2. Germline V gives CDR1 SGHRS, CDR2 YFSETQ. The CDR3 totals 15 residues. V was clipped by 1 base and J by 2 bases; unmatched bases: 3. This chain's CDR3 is CASSLTSGAAYEQYF. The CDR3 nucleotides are TGCGCCAGCAGCTTGACTAGCGGGGCTGCCTACGAGCAGTACTTC.

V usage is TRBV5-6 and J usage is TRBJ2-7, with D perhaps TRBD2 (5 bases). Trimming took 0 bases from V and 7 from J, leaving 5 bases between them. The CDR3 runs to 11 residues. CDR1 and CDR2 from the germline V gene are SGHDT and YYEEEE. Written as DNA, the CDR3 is TGTGCCAGCAGCTTGGCGGGGGAGCAGTACTTC. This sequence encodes CASSLAGEQYF.

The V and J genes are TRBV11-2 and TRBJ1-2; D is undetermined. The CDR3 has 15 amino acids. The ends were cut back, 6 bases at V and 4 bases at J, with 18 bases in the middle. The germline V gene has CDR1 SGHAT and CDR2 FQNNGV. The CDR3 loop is CASSSDNPYFYGYTF. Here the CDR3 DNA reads TGTGCCAGCAGTAGTGACAACCCTTATTTCTATGGCTACACCTTC. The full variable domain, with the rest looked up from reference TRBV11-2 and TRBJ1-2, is EAGVAQSPRYKIIEKRQSVAFWCNPISGHATLYWYQQILGQGPKLLIQFQNNGVVDDSQLPKDRFSAERLKGVDSTLKIQPAKLEDSAVYLCASSSDNPYFYGYTFGSGTRLTVV.

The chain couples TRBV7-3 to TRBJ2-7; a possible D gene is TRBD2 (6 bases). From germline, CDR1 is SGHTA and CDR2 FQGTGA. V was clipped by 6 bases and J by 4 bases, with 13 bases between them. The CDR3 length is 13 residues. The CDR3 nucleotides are TGTGCCAGCAGTTGGAGTAGCGGTTACGAGCAGTACTTC. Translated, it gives CASSWSSGYEQYF.

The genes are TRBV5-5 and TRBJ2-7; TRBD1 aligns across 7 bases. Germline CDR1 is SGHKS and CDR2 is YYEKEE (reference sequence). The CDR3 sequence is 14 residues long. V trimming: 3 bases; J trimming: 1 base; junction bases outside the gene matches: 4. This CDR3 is CASSSGQPSYEQYF. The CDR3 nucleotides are TGTGCCAGCAGCTCGGGACAGCCATCCTACGAGCAGTACTTC.

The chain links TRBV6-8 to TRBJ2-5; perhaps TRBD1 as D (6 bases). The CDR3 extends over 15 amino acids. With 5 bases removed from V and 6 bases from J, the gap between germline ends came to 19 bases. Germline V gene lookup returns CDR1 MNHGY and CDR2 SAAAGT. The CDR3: CASSEGWSQGQTQYF. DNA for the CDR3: TGTGCCAGCAGTGAAGGATGGAGTCAGGGGCAGACCCAGTACTTC.

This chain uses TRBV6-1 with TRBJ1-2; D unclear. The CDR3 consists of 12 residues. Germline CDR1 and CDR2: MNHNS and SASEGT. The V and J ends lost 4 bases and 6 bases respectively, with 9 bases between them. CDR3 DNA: TGTGCCAGCAGTGTTCGGGTGGATGGCTACACCTTC. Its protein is CASSVRVDGYTF.

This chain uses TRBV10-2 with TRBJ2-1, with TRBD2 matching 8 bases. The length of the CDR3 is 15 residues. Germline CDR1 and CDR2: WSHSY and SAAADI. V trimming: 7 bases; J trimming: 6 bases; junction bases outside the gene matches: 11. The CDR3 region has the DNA TGCGCCAGCATCTTAACAACGGGAGGGCTCAATGAGCAGTTCTTC. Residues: CASILTTGGLNEQFF.

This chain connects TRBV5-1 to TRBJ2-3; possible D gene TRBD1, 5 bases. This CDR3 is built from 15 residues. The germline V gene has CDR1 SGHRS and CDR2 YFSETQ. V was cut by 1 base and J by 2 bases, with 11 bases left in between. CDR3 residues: CASSLLGEPTDTQYF. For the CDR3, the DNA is TGCGCCAGCAGCTTGTTAGGGGAACCCACAGATACGCAGTATTTT.

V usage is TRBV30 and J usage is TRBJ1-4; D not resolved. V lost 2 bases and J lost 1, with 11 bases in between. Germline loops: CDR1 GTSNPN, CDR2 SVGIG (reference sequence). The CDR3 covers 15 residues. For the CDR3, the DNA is TGTGCCTGGAGTAGGCAGGAAAGAACTAATGAAAAACTGTTTTTT. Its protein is CAWSRQERTNEKLFF.

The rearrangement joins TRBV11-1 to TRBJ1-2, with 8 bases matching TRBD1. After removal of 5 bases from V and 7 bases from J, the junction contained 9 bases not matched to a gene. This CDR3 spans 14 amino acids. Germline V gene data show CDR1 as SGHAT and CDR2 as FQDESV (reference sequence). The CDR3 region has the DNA TGTGCCAGCAGCGCCGGACAGGGAATGGGTGGCTACACCTTC. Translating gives CASSAGQGMGGYTF.

CDR3 DNA: TGCAGTGCTAGTGCTAACGAGCAGTACTTC. As protein: CSASANEQYF. V is TRBV20-1 and J is TRBJ2-7; no reliable D call. Trimming left V 3 bases short and J 5 bases short, with 5 bases between. This CDR3 spans 10 amino acids. Germline V gene sequence: CDR1 DFQATT, CDR2 SNEGSKA (reference sequence).

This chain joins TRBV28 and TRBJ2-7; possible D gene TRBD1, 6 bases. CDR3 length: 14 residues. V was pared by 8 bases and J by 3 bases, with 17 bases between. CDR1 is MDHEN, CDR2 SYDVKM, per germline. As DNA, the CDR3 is TGTGCCAGCTCAACTTCAGGGGTTAGCTACGAGCAGTACTTC. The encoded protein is CASSTSGVSYEQYF. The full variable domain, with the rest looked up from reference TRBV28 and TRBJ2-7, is DVKVTQSSRYLVKRTGEKVFLECVQDMDHENMFWYRQDPGLGLRLIYFSYDVKMKEKGDIPEGYSVSREKKERFSLILESASTNQTSMYLCASSTSGVSYEQYFGPGTRLTVT.

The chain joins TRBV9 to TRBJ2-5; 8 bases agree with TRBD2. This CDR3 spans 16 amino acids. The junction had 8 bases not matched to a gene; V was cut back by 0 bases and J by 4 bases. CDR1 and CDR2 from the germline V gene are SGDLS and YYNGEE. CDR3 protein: CASSVASGGPRETQYF. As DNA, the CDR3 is TGTGCCAGCAGCGTAGCTTCGGGGGGGCCTCGAGAGACCCAGTACTTC. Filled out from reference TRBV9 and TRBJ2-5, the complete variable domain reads DSGVTQTPKHLITATGQRVTLRCSPRSGDLSVYWYQQSLDQGLQFLIQYYNGEERAKGNILERFSAQQFPDLHSELNLSSLELGDSALYFCASSVASGGPRETQYFGPGTRLLVL.